This T cell receptor beta chain came from a study of cytomegalovirus exposure and HLA in healthy donors. Background on the study: Tens of millions of unique TCRs, all from HLA-typed donors, were included in an early release of the data.

Of note for this clone: Its antigen is currently unknown.

Study-level points and caveats: It was only CMV serostatus that was available as immune exposure information. V segments that were indistinguishable, TRBV6-2 and TRBV6-3 among them, were omitted from analysis.

The PCR was carried out with 60 Vbeta primers and 13 Jbeta primers. Clones were sequenced by immunoSEQ multiplex PCR, and TCRdb holds only the in-frame ones, with some missing. The table records approximately 51,000 clones, around 85% of them present only once. Germline V gene lookup returns CDR1 MNHNY and CDR2 SVGAGI (reference sequence). V trimming: 2 bases; J trimming: 7 bases; junction bases outside the gene matches: 3. This CDR3 contains 14 residues. This chain links TRBV6-6 with TRBJ1-4, with 8 positions matching TRBD1. Specimen: PBMCs. The TCR sequence derives from a boy under 18 in good health and CMV-seropositive. The CDR3 nucleotides are TGTGCCAGCAGTTACGGACAGGGACTTGAAAAACTGTTTTTT. Encoded protein: CASSYGQGLEKLFF.